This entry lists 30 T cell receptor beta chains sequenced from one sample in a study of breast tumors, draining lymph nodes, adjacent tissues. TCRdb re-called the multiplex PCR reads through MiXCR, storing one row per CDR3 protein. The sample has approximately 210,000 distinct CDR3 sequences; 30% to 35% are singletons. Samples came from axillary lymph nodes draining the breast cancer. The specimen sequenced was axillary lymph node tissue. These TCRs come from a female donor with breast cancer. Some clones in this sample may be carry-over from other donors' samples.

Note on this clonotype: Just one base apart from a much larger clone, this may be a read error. CDR3 DNA: TGCAGTGTCCAAGGGGTGGGGGGCTACAATGAGCAGTTCTTC. This gives the protein CSVQGVGGYNEQFF. The V gene is TRBV20-1, the J gene TRBJ2-1; possible D gene TRBD2, 6 bases. Trimming took 7 bases from V and 3 from J, leaving 16 bases between them. The CDR3 has 14 amino acids. Germline-derived CDR1 and CDR2 are DFQATT and SNEGSKA (reference sequence).

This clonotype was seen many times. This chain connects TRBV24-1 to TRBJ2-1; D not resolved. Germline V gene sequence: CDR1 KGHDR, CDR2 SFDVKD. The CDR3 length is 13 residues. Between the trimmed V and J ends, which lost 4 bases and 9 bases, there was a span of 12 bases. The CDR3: CATSDLIWGEQFF. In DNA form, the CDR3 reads TGTGCCACCAGTGACCTGATCTGGGGTGAGCAGTTCTTC.

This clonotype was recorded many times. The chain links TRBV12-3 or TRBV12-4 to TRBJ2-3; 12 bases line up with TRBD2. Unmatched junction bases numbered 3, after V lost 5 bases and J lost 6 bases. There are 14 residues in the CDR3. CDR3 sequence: CASSPSGGADTQYF. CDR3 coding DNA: TGTGCCAGCAGTCCTAGCGGGGGGGCCGATACGCAGTATTTT.

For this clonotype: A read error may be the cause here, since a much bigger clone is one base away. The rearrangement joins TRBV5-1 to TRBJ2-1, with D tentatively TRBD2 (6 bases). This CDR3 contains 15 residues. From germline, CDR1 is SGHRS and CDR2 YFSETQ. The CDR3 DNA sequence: TGCGCCAGCAAGGAGGGTGGTAGGTCCTACAATGAGCAGTCCTTC. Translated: CASKEGGRSYNEQSF.

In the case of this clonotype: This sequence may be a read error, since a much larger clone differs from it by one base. The CDR3 is CSARDLRTGPDEQFF. DNA of the CDR3: TGCAGTGCTAGAGACCTCAGGACAGGGCCGGATGAGCAGTTCTTC. V usage is TRBV20-1 and J usage is TRBJ2-1; 8 bases line up with TRBD1. The CDR3 length is 15 residues. Trimming removed 0 bases from V and 8 bases from J; junction bases left unmatched: 9. Germline CDR1 is DFQATT and CDR2 is SNEGSKA (reference sequence).

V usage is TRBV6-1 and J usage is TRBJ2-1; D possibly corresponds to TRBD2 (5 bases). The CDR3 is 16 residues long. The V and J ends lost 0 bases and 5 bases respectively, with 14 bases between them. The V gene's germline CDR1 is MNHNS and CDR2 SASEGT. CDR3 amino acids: CASSEAMLATNNEQFF. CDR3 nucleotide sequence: TGTGCCAGCAGTGAAGCGATGTTAGCGACAAACAATGAGCAGTTCTTC.

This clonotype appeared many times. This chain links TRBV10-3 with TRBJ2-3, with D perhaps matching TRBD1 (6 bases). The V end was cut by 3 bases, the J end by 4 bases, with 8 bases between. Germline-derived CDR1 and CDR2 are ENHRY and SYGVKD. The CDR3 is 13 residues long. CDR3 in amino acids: CAISDRGPDTQYF. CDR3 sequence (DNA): TGTGCCATCAGTGACAGGGGCCCAGATACGCAGTATTTT.

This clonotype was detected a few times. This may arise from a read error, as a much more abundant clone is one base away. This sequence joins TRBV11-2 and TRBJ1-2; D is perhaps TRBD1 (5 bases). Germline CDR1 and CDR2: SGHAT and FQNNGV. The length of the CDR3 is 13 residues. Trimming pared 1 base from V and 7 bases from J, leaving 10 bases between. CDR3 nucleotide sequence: TGTGCCAGCAGCTTAGGACAGCTACCTGGCTACACCTTC. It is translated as CASSLGQLPGYTF. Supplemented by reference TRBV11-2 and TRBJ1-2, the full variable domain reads EAGVAQSPRYKIIEKRQSVAFWCNPISGHATLYWYQQILGQGPKLLIQFQNNGVVDDSQLPKDRFSAERLKGVDSTLKIQPAKLEDSAVYLCASSLGQLPGYTFGSGTRLTVV.

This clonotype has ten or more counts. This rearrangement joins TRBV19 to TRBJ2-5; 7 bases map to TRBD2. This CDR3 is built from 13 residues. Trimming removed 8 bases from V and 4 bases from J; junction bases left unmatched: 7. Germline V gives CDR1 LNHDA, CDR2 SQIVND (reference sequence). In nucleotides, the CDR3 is TGTGCCAGTCGGTCCACTAGCGTAGAGACCCAGTACTTC. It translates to CASRSTSVETQYF.

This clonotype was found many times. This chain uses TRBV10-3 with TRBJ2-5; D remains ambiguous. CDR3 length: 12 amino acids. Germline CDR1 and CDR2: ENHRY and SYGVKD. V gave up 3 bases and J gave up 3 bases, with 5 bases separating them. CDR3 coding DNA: TGTGCCATCAGTGAACCGAAAGAGACCCAGTACTTC. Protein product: CAISEPKETQYF.

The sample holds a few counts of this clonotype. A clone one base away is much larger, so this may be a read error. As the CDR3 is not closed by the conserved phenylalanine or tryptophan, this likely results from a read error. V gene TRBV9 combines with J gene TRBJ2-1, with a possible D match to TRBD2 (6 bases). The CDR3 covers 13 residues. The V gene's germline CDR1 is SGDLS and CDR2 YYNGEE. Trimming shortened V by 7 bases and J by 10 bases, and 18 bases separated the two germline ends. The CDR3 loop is CASDVGRGNEQFS. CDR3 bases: TGTGCCAGCGACGTGGGGCGGGGTAACGAGCAGTTCTCC.

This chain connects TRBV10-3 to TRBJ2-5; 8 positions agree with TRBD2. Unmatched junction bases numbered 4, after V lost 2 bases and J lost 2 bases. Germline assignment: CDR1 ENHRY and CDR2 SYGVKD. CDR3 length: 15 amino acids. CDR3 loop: CAISENRGGQETQYF. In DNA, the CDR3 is TGTGCCATCAGTGAGAATCGGGGGGGTCAAGAGACCCAGTACTTC.

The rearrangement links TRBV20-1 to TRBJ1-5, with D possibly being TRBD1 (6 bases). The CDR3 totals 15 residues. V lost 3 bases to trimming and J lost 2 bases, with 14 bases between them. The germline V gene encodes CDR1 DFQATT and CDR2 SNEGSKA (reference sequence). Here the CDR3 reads CSASLSRGGNQPQHF. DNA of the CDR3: TGCAGTGCTAGTCTTTCAAGGGGGGGCAATCAGCCCCAGCATTTT.

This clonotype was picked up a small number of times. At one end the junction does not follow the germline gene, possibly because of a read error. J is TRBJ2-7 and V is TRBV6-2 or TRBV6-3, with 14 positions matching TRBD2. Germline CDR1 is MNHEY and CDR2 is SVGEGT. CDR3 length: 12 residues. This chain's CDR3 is CASSPWTSGRIF. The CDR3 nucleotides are TGTGCCAGCAGTCCCTGGACTAGCGGGAGGATTTTC.

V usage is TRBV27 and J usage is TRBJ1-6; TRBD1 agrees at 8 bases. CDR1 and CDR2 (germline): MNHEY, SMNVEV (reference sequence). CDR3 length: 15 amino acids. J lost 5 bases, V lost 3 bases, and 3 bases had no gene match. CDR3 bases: TGTGCCAGCAGTTTTACAGGGGGGGATAATTCACCCCTCCACTTT. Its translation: CASSFTGGDNSPLHF.

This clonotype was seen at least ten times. In nucleotides, the CDR3 is TGTGCCAGCAGTTTGTATGGACAGAAGACACGGGAGCTGTTTTTT. Protein product: CASSLYGQKTRELFF. This chain uses TRBV12-3 or TRBV12-4 with TRBJ2-2; TRBD1 is a possible D gene (6 bases). This CDR3 is built from 15 residues. The V end was cut by 3 bases, the J end by 9 bases, with 17 bases between.

The CDR3 nucleotides are TGTGCCAGCAGCGTCGGGACTAGCAGGGGGGAGACCCAGTACTTC. Translating it yields CASSVGTSRGETQYF. The V call is TRBV9, the J call TRBJ2-5; 9 bases are shared with TRBD2. The V and J ends lost 2 bases and 5 bases, in that order; junction bases with no gene match: 7. Germline V CDR1 and CDR2: SGDLS, YYNGEE. CDR3 length equals 15 residues.

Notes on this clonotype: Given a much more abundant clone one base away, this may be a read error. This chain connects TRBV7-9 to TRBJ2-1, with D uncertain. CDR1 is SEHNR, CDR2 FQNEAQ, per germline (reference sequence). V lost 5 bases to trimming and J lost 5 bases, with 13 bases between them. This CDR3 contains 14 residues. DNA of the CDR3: TGTGCCAGCAGCCTTCGGGCACAAGACAATGAGCAGTTCTTC. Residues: CASSLRAQDNEQFF.

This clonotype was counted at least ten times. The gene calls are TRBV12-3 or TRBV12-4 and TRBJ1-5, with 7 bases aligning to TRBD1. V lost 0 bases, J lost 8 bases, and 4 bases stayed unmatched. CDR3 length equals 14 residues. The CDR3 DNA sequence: TGTGCCAGCAGTTTAGCAGGGGGCGTTGAGCCCCAGCATTTT. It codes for CASSLAGGVEPQHF.

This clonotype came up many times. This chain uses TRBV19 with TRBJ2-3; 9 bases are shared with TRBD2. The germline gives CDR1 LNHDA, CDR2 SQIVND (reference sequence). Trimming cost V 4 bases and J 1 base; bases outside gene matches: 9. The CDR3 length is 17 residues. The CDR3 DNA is TGTGCCAGTAGTAAGCAGATAGGCGGGGGGGGCACAGATACGCAGTATTTT. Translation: CASSKQIGGGGTDTQYF.

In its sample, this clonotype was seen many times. CDR3 in amino acids: CASSQTLTSGITYEQYF. CDR3 in DNA: TGCGCCAGCAGCCAAACTTTGACTAGCGGGATCACCTACGAGCAGTACTTC. The chain has TRBV4-1 and TRBJ2-7; TRBD2 aligns across 11 bases. The junction had 8 bases not matched to a gene; V was cut back by 2 bases and J by 2 bases. This CDR3 region has 17 residues. Germline V CDR1 and CDR2: MGHRA, YSYEKL.

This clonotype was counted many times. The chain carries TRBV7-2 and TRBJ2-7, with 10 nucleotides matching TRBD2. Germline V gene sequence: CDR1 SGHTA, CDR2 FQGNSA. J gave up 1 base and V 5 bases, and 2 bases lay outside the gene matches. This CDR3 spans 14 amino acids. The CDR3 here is CASSRLAGSYEQYF. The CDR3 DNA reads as TGTGCCAGCAGCCGACTAGCGGGTTCCTACGAGCAGTACTTC.

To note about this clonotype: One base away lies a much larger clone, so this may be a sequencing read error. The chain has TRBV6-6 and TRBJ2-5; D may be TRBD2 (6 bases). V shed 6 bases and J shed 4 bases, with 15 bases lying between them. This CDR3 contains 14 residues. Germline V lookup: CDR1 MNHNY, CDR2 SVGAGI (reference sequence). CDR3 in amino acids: CASREIAVGETQYF. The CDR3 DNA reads TGTGCCAGCAGGGAGATAGCGGTGGGAGAGACCCAGTACTTC.

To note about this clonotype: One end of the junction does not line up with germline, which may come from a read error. CDR3 protein: CASWLGDTGELYF. In nucleotides, the CDR3 is TGTGCCAGCTGGTTGGGGGACACCGGGGAGCTGTACTTC. The V call is TRBV7-9, the J call TRBJ2-2, with a weak D call TRBD1 (6 bases). CDR1 and CDR2 from the germline V gene are SEHNR and FQNEAQ (reference sequence). The CDR3 contains 13 residues.

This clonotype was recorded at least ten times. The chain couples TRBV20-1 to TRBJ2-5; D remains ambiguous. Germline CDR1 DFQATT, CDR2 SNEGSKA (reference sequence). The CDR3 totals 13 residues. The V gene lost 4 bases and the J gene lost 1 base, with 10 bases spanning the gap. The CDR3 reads CSATQRAQETQYF. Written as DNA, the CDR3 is TGCAGTGCTACACAGAGAGCCCAAGAGACCCAGTACTTC.

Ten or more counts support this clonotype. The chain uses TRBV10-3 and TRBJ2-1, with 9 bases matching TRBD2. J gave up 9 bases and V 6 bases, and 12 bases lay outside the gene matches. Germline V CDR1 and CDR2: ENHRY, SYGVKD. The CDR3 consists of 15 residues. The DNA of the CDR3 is TGTGCCATCAGCGTAGCGGGGGCTCTGGTGGGTGAGCAGTTCTTC. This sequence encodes CAISVAGALVGEQFF.

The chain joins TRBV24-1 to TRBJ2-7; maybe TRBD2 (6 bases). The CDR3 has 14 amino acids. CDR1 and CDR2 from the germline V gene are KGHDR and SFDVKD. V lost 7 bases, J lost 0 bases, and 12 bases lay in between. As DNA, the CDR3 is TGTGCCACCAGCGGGAGAGGGGTCTCCTACGAGCAGTACTTC. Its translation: CATSGRGVSYEQYF.

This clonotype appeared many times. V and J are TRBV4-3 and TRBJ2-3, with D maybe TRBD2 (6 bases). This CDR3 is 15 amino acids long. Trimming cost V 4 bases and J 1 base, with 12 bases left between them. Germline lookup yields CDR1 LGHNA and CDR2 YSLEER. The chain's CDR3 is CASSPGTVRTDTQYF. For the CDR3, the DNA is TGCGCCAGCAGCCCTGGGACTGTACGCACAGATACGCAGTATTTT.

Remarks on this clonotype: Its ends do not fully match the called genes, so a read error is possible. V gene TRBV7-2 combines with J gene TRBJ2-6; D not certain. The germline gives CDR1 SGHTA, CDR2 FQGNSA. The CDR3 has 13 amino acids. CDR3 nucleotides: TGTGCCAGCAGCCCACCTGGCGCCAACGTCCTGACTTTC. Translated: CASSPPGANVLTF.

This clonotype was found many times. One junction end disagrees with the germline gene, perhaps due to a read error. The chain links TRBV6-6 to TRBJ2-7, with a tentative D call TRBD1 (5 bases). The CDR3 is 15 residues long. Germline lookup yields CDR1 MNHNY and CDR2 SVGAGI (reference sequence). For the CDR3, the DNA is TGTGCCAGCAGTCACTCGGCAGGGTACTCCTACGAGCAGTACTTC. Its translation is CASSHSAGYSYEQYF.